Sequencing of this T cell receptor beta chain was carried out in a study of T cell repertoires in cytomegalovirus infection. The wider study: Newly reported HLA-C-restricted and thoroughly characterized HLA-B-restricted CMV epitopes were employed. Both a matching HLA type and CMV infection were indicated by public TCR beta signatures.

Study-level points and caveats: Adding up the frequency of public TCR beta families identified people who carried CMV plus the relevant HLA. CMV-specific TCR beta clonotypes restricted by HLA-C dominated the ex vivo response.

A note on this clonotype: Its antigen is as yet unknown.

The CDR3 length is 12 residues. Trimming at V came to 8 bases and at J to 6 bases, leaving 5 bases not matched to a gene. Germline V CDR1 and CDR2: MNHEY, SVGEGT. TCRdb itself ran the reads through MiXCR, one entry per CDR3 protein. The sample has some 920,000 distinct CDR3 sequences; roughly 30% are singletons. The sequence came from a human donor in good health (CMV status not recorded). Some clones in this sample may be carry-over from other donors' samples. The chain has TRBV6-2 or TRBV6-3 and TRBJ2-5; 8 positions match TRBD1. Specimen: cultured CD8+ T cells from PBMCs, collected from culture after CMV antigen stimulation. Written as DNA, the CDR3 is TGTGCCAGCGCGACAGGGGTGAAGACCCAGTACTTC. Its translation: CASATGVKTQYF.